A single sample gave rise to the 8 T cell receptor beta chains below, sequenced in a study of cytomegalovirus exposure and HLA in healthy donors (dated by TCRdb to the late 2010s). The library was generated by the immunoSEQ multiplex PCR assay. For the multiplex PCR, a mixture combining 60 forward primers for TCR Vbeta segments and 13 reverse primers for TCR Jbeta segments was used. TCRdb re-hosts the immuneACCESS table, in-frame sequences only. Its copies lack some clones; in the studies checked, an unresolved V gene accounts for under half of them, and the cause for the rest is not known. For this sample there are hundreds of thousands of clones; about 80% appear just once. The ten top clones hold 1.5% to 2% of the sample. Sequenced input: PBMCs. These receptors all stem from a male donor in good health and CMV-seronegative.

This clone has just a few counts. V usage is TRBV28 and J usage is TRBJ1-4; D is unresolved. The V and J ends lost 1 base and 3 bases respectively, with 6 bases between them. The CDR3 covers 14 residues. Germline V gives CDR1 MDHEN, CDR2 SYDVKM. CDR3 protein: CASSLYSSNEKLFF. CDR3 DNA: TGTGCCAGCAGTTTATACAGTTCTAATGAAAAACTGTTTTTT.

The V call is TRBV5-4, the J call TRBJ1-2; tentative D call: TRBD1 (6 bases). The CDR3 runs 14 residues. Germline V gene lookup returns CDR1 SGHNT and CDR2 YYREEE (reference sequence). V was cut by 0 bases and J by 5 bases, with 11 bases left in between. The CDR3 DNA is TGTGCCAGCAGCTTGGGTCCAGGGGCGTATGGCTACACCTTC. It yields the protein CASSLGPGAYGYTF.

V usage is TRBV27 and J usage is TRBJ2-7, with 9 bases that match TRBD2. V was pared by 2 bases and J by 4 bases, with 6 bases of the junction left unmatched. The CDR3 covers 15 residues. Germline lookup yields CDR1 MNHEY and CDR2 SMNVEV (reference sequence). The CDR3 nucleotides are TGTGCCAGCAGTTTAACCGAGGCGGGGGGGTACGAGCAGTACTTC. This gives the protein CASSLTEAGGYEQYF.

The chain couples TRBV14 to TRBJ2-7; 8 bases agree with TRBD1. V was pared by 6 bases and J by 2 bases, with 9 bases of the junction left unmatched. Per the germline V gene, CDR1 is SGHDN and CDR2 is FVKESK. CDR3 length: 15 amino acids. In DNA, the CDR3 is TGTGCCAGCAGTTACAACCAGGGGGCGGCCTACGAGCAGTACTTC. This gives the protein CASSYNQGAAYEQYF. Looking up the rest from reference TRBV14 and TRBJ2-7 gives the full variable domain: EAGVTQFPSHSVIEKGQTVTLRCDPISGHDNLYWYRRVMGKEIKFLLHFVKESKQDESGMPNNRFLAERTGGTYSTLKVQPAELEDSGVYFCASSYNQGAAYEQYFGPGTRLTVT.

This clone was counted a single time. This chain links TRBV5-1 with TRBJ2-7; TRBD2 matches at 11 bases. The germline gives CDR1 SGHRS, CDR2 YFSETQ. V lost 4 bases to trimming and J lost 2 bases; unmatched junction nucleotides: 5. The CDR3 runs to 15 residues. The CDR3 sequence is CASSSGTSGPYEQYF. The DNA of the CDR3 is TGCGCCAGCAGCAGCGGGACTAGCGGCCCCTACGAGCAGTACTTC.

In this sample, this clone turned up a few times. The CDR3 protein is CASSLMRGLAGTWEQYF. As DNA, the CDR3 is TGTGCCAGCAGTTTGATGAGGGGACTAGCGGGGACGTGGGAGCAGTACTTC. The V call is TRBV28, the J call TRBJ2-7, with 13 nucleotides matching TRBD2. The germline CDR1 and CDR2 sequences are MDHEN and SYDVKM. The trim removed 3 bases at V and 7 bases at J, leaving 12 bases unmatched. CDR3 length: 17 amino acids.

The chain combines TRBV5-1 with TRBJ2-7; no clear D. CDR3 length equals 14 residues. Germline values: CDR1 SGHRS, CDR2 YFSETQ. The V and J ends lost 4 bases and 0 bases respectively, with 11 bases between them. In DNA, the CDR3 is TGCGCCAGCAGCAGCCCGACAAGCTCCTACGAGCAGTACTTC. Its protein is CASSSPTSSYEQYF.

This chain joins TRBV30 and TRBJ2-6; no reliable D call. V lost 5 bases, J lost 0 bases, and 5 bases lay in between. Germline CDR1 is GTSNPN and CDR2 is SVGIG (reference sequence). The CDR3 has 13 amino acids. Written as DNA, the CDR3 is TGTGCCTGGCGTAACTCTGGGGCCAACGTCCTGACTTTC. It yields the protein CAWRNSGANVLTF.